The text below deals with one TCR beta chain. A single count supports this clone. Its antigen target is currently unknown. One base away there is no much larger clone; base qualities are not given. Patients with autoimmune disease history or receiving systemic immunosuppression were excluded from the trial. In every dose cohort, peripheral blood was drawn for TCR sequencing at baseline, cycle 4 day 1, and cycle 7 day 1. Samples were obtained from an open-label, multicenter, first-in-human phase I dose-escalation trial of ivuxolimab. The trial enrolled adults with locally advanced or metastatic head and neck squamous cell, hepatocellular, melanoma or renal cell carcinoma. Before TCR sequencing, CD4+ and CD8+ T cells were separately sorted from peripheral blood. This specimen belongs to a study of OX40 agonist ivuxolimab in advanced cancers. At the level of the whole study: Ivuxolimab was a fully human IgG2 agonistic monoclonal antibody targeting the costimulatory receptor OX40 (CD134). Of the 50 or so patients in dose escalation, about 20 had hepatocellular carcinoma, some 15 had melanoma, 9 had renal cell carcinoma and 9 had head and neck cancer. The paper covers the monotherapy dose-escalation part of the phase I ivuxolimab trial, which included N ≈ 54 patients. Intravenous ivuxolimab was administered to patients every 2 weeks at six dose levels: 0.01, 0.1, 0.3, 1.5, 3 and 10 mg/kg. Patients were allowed to have had prior anti-PD-1, anti-PD-L1 or anti-CTLA-4 therapy, and 40% to 45% of the dose-escalation patients had been treated with checkpoint inhibitors. Peripheral TCRbeta sequencing aimed to test whether ivuxolimab altered TCR sequence diversity and caused clonal T-cell expansion. A male proportion of under 85% and a mean age of approximately 58 years, ranging from roughly 23 to 79, were recorded for the dose-escalation cohort. Partial responses occurred in three dose-escalation patients: two with cutaneous melanoma and one with hepatocellular carcinoma. Broad study findings and their caveats: Low levels of normalized T-cell clonal expansion were also seen in some patients who did not respond. After ivuxolimab, expanded clones were on average more numerous among CD8+ T cells than among CD4+ T cells. Antigen specificity was not determined for the clonally expanded peripheral T cells. Clonal expansion of both CD4+ and CD8+ blood T cells was observed from baseline to week 6 at doses 0.1 to 3.0 mg/kg. Partial responders in the 0.1-3.0 mg/kg groups had among the lowest normalized peripheral clonal expansion, especially among CD8+ T cells.

The CDR3 goes from the cysteine to the phenylalanine over 19 residues. Solely the CDR3 DNA is kept, with 57 bases framed from the first base. The germline V gene (reference sequence) gives CDR1 as PRHDT and CDR2 as FYEKMQ. Compared with germline, V lacks 2 bases and J lacks 3 bases; bases without a gene match: 11. To sequence the TCRbeta CDR3 region, genomic DNA was isolated from the sorted cells. TCRbeta CDR3 regions were sequenced using the immunoSEQ Assay. TCRdb carries this immuneACCESS record with in-frame sequences only. Its versions omit some clonotypes, under half of them owing to an unresolved V gene in the studies checked, with the rest unexplained. Counted in this sample were around 63,000 clones; around 90% of them appeared once. The ten largest clones take up 25% of the sample.

The source of this sequence is an adult with an advanced solid tumor such as melanoma, head and neck, liver or kidney cancer. Specimen: CD4+ or CD8+ T cells sorted from blood, collected in a trial of the OX40 agonist ivuxolimab. This chain is built from TRBV13 and TRBJ2-1; TRBD2 fits 12 bases in the junction. CDR3 reads: CASSLWSPGTSGHYNEQFF. The bases are TGTGCCAGCAGCTTATGGTCACCAGGGACTAGCGGGCACTACAATGAGCAGTTCTTC. Where the CDR3 stops, the reference TRBV13 and TRBJ2-1 genes take over; the full variable domain is AAGVIQSPRHLIKEKRETATLKCYPIPRHDTVYWYQQGPGQDPQFLISFYEKMQSDKGSIPDRFSAQQFSDYHSELNMSSLELGDSALYFCASSLWSPGTSGHYNEQFFGPGTRLTVL.